This T cell receptor (beta chain) was observed in a study of blood T cell repertoires in COVID-19. Trimming removed 2 bases from V and 4 bases from J; junction bases left unmatched: 7. This CDR3 comprises 16 residues. CDR1 and CDR2 (germline): MNHEY, SVGEGT. The data were produced by immunoSEQ multiplex PCR, yet TCRdb's version contains in-frame clones alone and is incomplete. The sample holds 330,000 or so clones, about 87% seen once. This clonotype was sampled from a man aged 30 to 45 with COVID-19, enrolled during active disease. The material sequenced was peripheral blood. V usage is TRBV6-2 or TRBV6-3 and J usage is TRBJ2-2, with 7 nucleotides matching TRBD2. CDR3 nucleotides: TGTGCCAGCAGTTACCCTGACAGCGGGGCCACCGGGGAGCTGTTTTTT. It encodes CASSYPDSGATGELFF.